Below are 17 T cell receptor beta chains sequenced from a single sample in a study of cytomegalovirus exposure and HLA in healthy donors. PCR primers comprised 60 Vbeta and 13 Jbeta primers. Assay: immunoSEQ multiplex PCR; the TCRdb copy retains only in-frame clones and omits some. The repertoire has 150,000 to 200,000 clones, about 80% of them found once; the top ten carry 4.8%. The sequenced sample consisted of PBMCs. These receptor sequences come from a man aged 18-30 years in good health and CMV-seronegative.

In DNA, the CDR3 is TGTGCCAGCAGTAATATCGGTGGTCAGCCCCAGCATTTT. Protein product: CASSNIGGQPQHF. The chain uses TRBV6-5 and TRBJ1-5; no firm D call. Germline CDR1 and CDR2: MNHEY and SVGAGI. V lost 5 bases and J 6 bases, leaving 11 bases between the germline ends. CDR3 length: 13 residues.

The chain has TRBV4-3 and TRBJ2-3; 13 bases align to TRBD2. V shed 4 bases and J 4 bases; nucleotides not matched to a gene: 5. Germline V gene sequence: CDR1 LGHNA, CDR2 YSLEER. This CDR3 has 16 amino acids. CDR3 sequence reads: CASSPGTSGMPDTQYF. DNA of the CDR3: TGCGCCAGCAGCCCAGGGACTAGCGGGATGCCAGATACGCAGTATTTT.

The chain couples TRBV5-6 to TRBJ2-7; D is ambiguous. V was cut by 4 bases and J by 1 base, with 12 bases left in between. The CDR3 extends over 14 amino acids. Germline V gives CDR1 SGHDT, CDR2 YYEEEE. The CDR3 DNA is TGTGCCAGCAGCACCTTAGACTCTTCCTACGAGCAGTACTTC. This codes for CASSTLDSSYEQYF.

This clone turned up a few times. This chain connects TRBV7-9 to TRBJ1-1; D is possibly TRBD1 (5 bases). Germline V CDR1 and CDR2: SEHNR, FQNEAQ (reference sequence). The CDR3 contains 14 residues. Trimming removed 5 bases at V and 0 bases at J, with 10 bases between. CDR3 region: CASSLGGMNTEAFF. Written as DNA, the CDR3 is TGTGCCAGCAGCCTTGGGGGGATGAACACTGAAGCTTTCTTT.

This clone occurred a few times. The gene calls are TRBV6-5 and TRBJ1-2, with D possibly TRBD1 on 5 matching bases. The CDR3 sequence is 14 residues long. The V end was cut by 0 bases, the J end by 6 bases, with 11 bases between. Germline V gives CDR1 MNHEY, CDR2 SVGAGI. The CDR3 protein is CASSYSRGGHGYTF. CDR3 bases: TGTGCCAGCAGTTACTCGCGGGGGGGTCATGGCTACACCTTC.

The chain is built from TRBV29-1 and TRBJ2-7; D is possibly TRBD2 (5 bases). Germline CDR1 SQVTM, CDR2 ANQGSEA. The length of the CDR3 is 14 residues. Trimming shortened V by 4 bases and J by 4 bases, and 17 bases separated the two germline ends. The CDR3 is CSVVGAAPIYEQYF. CDR3 DNA: TGCAGCGTTGTAGGAGCGGCCCCAATTTACGAGCAGTACTTC.

This clone showed up just a few times. The chain recombines TRBV4-3 with TRBJ2-1, with 9 positions matching TRBD2. The CDR3 spans 18 residues. J lost 0 bases, V lost 0 bases, and 6 bases had no gene match. CDR1 LGHNA and CDR2 YSLEER come from the germline V gene. The DNA of the CDR3 is TGCGCCAGCAGCCAAGATGACCCTAGCGGGATCTCCTACAATGAGCAGTTCTTC. It encodes CASSQDDPSGISYNEQFF.

The CDR3 nucleotides are TGTGCCAGTAGTTCGGGACTAGCGGGAGTTAGCCCCAAATGGACCCAGTACTTC. Its protein is CASSSGLAGVSPKWTQYF. This sequence joins TRBV19 and TRBJ2-5; 14 bases fit TRBD2. The junction had 15 bases not matched to a gene; V was cut back by 5 bases and J by 7 bases. CDR1 is LNHDA and CDR2 is SQIVND in the germline V gene (reference sequence). There are 18 residues in the CDR3. Complete variable domain (other parts from reference TRBV19 and TRBJ2-5): DGGITQSPKYLFRKEGQNVTLSCEQNLNHDAMYWYRQDPGQGLRLIYYSQIVNDFQKGDIAEGYSVSREKKESFPLTVTSAQKNPTAFYLCASSSGLAGVSPKWTQYFGPGTRLLVL.

The V call is TRBV4-2, the J call TRBJ2-2; the D gene is possibly TRBD2 (6 bases). Trimming took 0 bases from V and 3 from J, leaving 14 bases between them. Germline V gene sequence: CDR1 LGHNA, CDR2 YNFKEQ. CDR3 length equals 17 residues. CDR3 sequence reads: CASSQDPLAEYTGELFF. The DNA of the CDR3 is TGTGCCAGCAGCCAAGATCCATTAGCGGAATACACCGGGGAGCTGTTTTTT.

The chain employs TRBV7-2 and TRBJ2-1; the D gene is possibly TRBD2 (6 bases). Germline V gene data show CDR1 as SGHTA and CDR2 as FQGNSA. The CDR3 contains 15 residues. Trimming took 5 bases from V and 4 from J, leaving 15 bases between them. DNA for the CDR3: TGTGCCAGCAGCCGTGCGGCGGGATTGTACAATGAGCAGTTCTTC. This sequence encodes CASSRAAGLYNEQFF.

The chain combines TRBV19 with TRBJ1-2, with a tentative D call TRBD1 (6 bases). The CDR3 extends over 14 amino acids. Trimming pared 9 bases from V and 6 bases from J, leaving 20 bases between. The germline V gene encodes CDR1 LNHDA and CDR2 SQIVND (reference sequence). This CDR3 is CASWTVKEPHGYTF. In DNA form, the CDR3 reads TGTGCCAGCTGGACAGTCAAGGAACCCCATGGCTACACCTTC.

This clone was seen a single time. The gene calls are TRBV25-1 and TRBJ2-1; TRBD1 agrees at 8 bases. This CDR3 region has 15 residues. Germline trimming cut 8 bases from V and 2 bases from J; bases unmatched to any gene: 8. Looked up from germline, CDR1 is MGHDK and CDR2 is SYGVNS. CDR3: CASAGQGFAYNEQFF. The CDR3 DNA reads as TGTGCCAGCGCCGGACAGGGTTTTGCCTACAATGAGCAGTTCTTC.

The J gene is TRBJ2-5, the V gene TRBV5-1; perhaps TRBD1 as D (5 bases). Germline V gives CDR1 SGHRS, CDR2 YFSETQ. Between the trimmed V and J ends, which lost 0 bases and 4 bases, there was a span of 13 bases. The CDR3 loop spans 15 amino acids. The CDR3 is CASSLAPRAAETQYF. DNA for the CDR3: TGCGCCAGCAGCTTGGCTCCCAGGGCGGCAGAGACCCAGTACTTC.

CDR3 coding DNA: TGCGCCAGCAGCCCAACCGGGACTCGGGCATACGAGCAGTACTTC. It specifies CASSPTGTRAYEQYF. The genes are TRBV4-1 and TRBJ2-7; TRBD2 is a possible D gene (6 bases). The CDR3 covers 15 residues. Looked up from germline, CDR1 is MGHRA and CDR2 is YSYEKL. V was clipped by 4 bases and J by 4 bases, with 17 bases between them.

The chain couples TRBV28 to TRBJ2-1, with TRBD2 identical over 10 bases. V dropped 6 bases and J dropped 0; count of bases not matched to a gene: 5. CDR3 size: 16 residues. Germline V gene sequence: CDR1 MDHEN, CDR2 SYDVKM. CDR3 amino acids: CASSGTSESSYNEQFF. The DNA for the CDR3 is TGTGCCAGCAGCGGGACTAGCGAAAGCTCCTACAATGAGCAGTTCTTC.

The rearrangement links TRBV6-5 to TRBJ2-3; TRBD1 agrees at 8 bases. Germline CDR1 is MNHEY and CDR2 is SVGAGI. Losses at the gene ends were 2 bases for V and 1 base for J; bases not matched to a gene: 2. The CDR3 is 15 amino acids. The chain's CDR3 is CASSYGGQGTDTQYF. CDR3 in DNA: TGTGCCAGCAGTTACGGGGGACAGGGCACAGATACGCAGTATTTT.

The V and J genes are TRBV5-4 and TRBJ2-7, with a possible D match to TRBD1 (6 bases). CDR3 size: 15 residues. CDR1 and CDR2 (germline): SGHNT, YYREEE (reference sequence). Trimming stripped 4 bases from V and 2 bases from J, with 16 bases between. The chain's CDR3 is CASSGPQDRAYEQYF. The DNA for the CDR3 is TGTGCCAGCAGCGGGCCCCAGGACAGAGCCTACGAGCAGTACTTC.